Listed here are 23 T cell receptor beta chains from one sample, sequenced in a study of T cell repertoires and HLA-DP antigens. Libraries were prepared by immunoSEQ multiplex PCR; TCRdb keeps only in-frame clonotypes and omits some of them. This repertoire shows roughly 110,000 clones, 90% to 95% found once; its top ten account for about 0.25%. Their antigens remain unidentified. The source material was CD4+ T cells from PBMCs. The receptors stem from a young woman in good health and CMV-seronegative.

This clone was seen only once. The chain links TRBV5-8 to TRBJ2-7; D is unclear. CDR1 and CDR2 (germline): SGHTS, YDEGEE. V was pared by 0 bases and J by 9 bases, with 19 bases between. The CDR3 has 15 amino acids. The CDR3 region has the DNA TGTGCCAGCAGCTTGGCCGGCGCAGATCTACGATGGCAGTACGTC. Translating gives CASSLAGADLRWQYV.

The chain links TRBV5-4 to TRBJ1-1, with 8 bases fitting TRBD1. Trimming removed 3 bases from V and 6 bases from J; junction bases left unmatched: 13. This CDR3 is built from 16 residues. Germline V lookup: CDR1 SGHNT, CDR2 YYREEE (reference sequence). The CDR3: CASSSGRGLGGAEAFF. The CDR3, as DNA: TGTGCCAGCAGCTCGGGCAGGGGGCTCGGGGGCGCTGAAGCTTTCTTT.

The genes are TRBV7-8 and TRBJ1-6; the D is unclear. V lost 5 bases to trimming and J lost 4 bases, with 15 bases between them. Germline values: CDR1 SGHVS, CDR2 FQNEAQ. This CDR3 is built from 16 residues. CDR3 DNA: TGTGCCAGCAGCCAAAGCGCCACCCCATATAATTCACCCCTCCACTTT. Amino acids: CASSQSATPYNSPLHF. Complete variable domain (other parts from reference TRBV7-8 and TRBJ1-6): GAGVSQSPRYKVAKRGQDVALRCDPISGHVSLFWYQQALGQGPEFLTYFQNEAQLDKSGLPSDRFFAERPEGSVSTLKIQRTQQEDSAVYLCASSQSATPYNSPLHFGNGTRLTVT.

The CDR3 loop reads CATRQGYTEAFF. The CDR3 bases are TGTGCCACCCGACAGGGGTACACTGAAGCTTTCTTT. This chain joins TRBV7-2 and TRBJ1-1, with 8 bases lining up with TRBD1. After removal of 10 bases from V and 3 bases from J, the junction contained 4 bases not matched to a gene. CDR1 and CDR2 (germline): SGHTA, FQGNSA. The CDR3 spans 12 residues.

The CDR3 nucleotides read TGTGCTAGTGGTTTTTCTTCGGGACTAGTATCCGGCGAGCAGTACGTC. Protein product: CASGFSSGLVSGEQYV. The chain recombines TRBV12-5 with TRBJ2-7, with 8 nucleotides matching TRBD2. Germline V gene sequence: CDR1 LGHNT, CDR2 FRNRAP. V was clipped by 3 bases and J by 6 bases; unmatched bases: 13. CDR3 length: 16 residues.

The rearrangement uses TRBV7-9 and TRBJ1-2; possible D gene TRBD1, 6 bases. The CDR3 is 13 residues long. Trimming pared 4 bases from V and 4 bases from J, leaving 10 bases between. Per the germline V gene, CDR1 is SEHNR and CDR2 is FQNEAQ (reference sequence). CDR3 in amino acids: CASSSGQTYGYTF. The CDR3 DNA is TGTGCCAGCAGCTCCGGACAGACCTATGGCTACACCTTC.

The rearrangement uses TRBV11-1 and TRBJ1-6, with 7 bases identical to TRBD1. The junction had 5 bases not matched to a gene; V was cut back by 4 bases and J by 2 bases. The germline V gene has CDR1 SGHAT and CDR2 FQDESV (reference sequence). CDR3 length: 16 residues. Here the CDR3 DNA reads TGTGCCAGCAGCTCCGACAGGGTACCCTATAATTCACCCCTCCACTTT. Protein product: CASSSDRVPYNSPLHF.

The chain recombines TRBV28 with TRBJ2-7; D is undetermined. The CDR3 is 15 amino acids. The germline V gene has CDR1 MDHEN and CDR2 SYDVKM. V lost 1 base and J lost 3, with 13 bases in between. CDR3 region: CASSLFRQRDYEQYF. The CDR3 DNA sequence: TGTGCCAGCAGTTTATTTCGGCAACGAGACTACGAGCAGTACTTC.

The chain couples TRBV9 to TRBJ2-1, with D perhaps TRBD1 (6 bases). The germline V gene has CDR1 SGDLS and CDR2 YYNGEE. V was pared by 4 bases and J by 4 bases, with 15 bases between. The CDR3 has 15 residues. The CDR3 loop is CASSPTGTSYNEQFF. The CDR3 region has the DNA TGTGCCAGCAGCCCTACCGGGACATCGTACAATGAGCAGTTCTTC.

This clone showed up just a few times. V gene TRBV10-2 combines with J gene TRBJ2-7; TRBD2 matches at 15 bases. After removal of 3 bases from V and 8 bases from J, the junction contained 5 bases not matched to a gene. This CDR3 has 15 amino acids. Germline CDR1 WSHSY, CDR2 SAAADI. In nucleotides, the CDR3 is TGCGCCAGCAGTGACGGACTAGCGGGAGGGCCTAAGCAGTACTTC. It is translated as CASSDGLAGGPKQYF.

V is TRBV5-1 and J is TRBJ2-1; 10 bases align to TRBD2. Germline values: CDR1 SGHRS, CDR2 YFSETQ. The ends lost 0 bases at V and 1 base at J; junction bases unmatched: 4. This CDR3 contains 17 residues. CDR3 DNA sequence: TGCGCCAGCAGCTTGGGGGGACTAGCGAAATCCTACAATGAGCAGTTCTTC. This codes for CASSLGGLAKSYNEQFF.

The genes are TRBV6-5 and TRBJ1-2; tentative D call: TRBD1 (6 bases). CDR3 length equals 14 residues. Trimming took off 3 bases at V and 8 bases at J, with 16 bases between the two ends. In germline, CDR1 is MNHEY, CDR2 SVGAGI. The CDR3 spells CASSYSGVVGGYTF. The CDR3, as DNA: TGTGCCAGCAGTTATTCAGGGGTGGTGGGGGGCTACACCTTC.

The chain recombines TRBV19 with TRBJ1-5, with D unclear. Germline CDR1 is LNHDA and CDR2 is SQIVND (reference sequence). The CDR3 length is 16 residues. Trimming left V 5 bases short and J 1 base short, with 15 bases between. The CDR3 reads CASSPRTFGSNQPQHF. The DNA for the CDR3 is TGTGCCAGTAGTCCGCGGACCTTTGGGAGCAATCAGCCCCAGCATTTT.

The genes are TRBV7-6 and TRBJ2-1; TRBD2 agrees at 8 bases. Germline V CDR1 and CDR2: SGHVS, FNYEAQ. There are 15 residues in the CDR3. V dropped 5 bases and J dropped 0; count of bases not matched to a gene: 3. The CDR3 DNA follows: TGTGCCAGCAGCCAGAGCGGGAGCTCCTACAATGAGCAGTTCTTC. Amino acid sequence: CASSQSGSSYNEQFF. Combining the CDR3 with reference TRBV7-6 and TRBJ2-1 gives the whole variable domain GAGVSQSPRYKVTKRGQDVALRCDPISGHVSLYWYRQALGQGPEFLTYFNYEAQQDKSGLPNDRFSAERPEGSISTLTIQRTEQRDSAMYRCASSQSGSSYNEQFFGPGTRLTVL.

This chain connects TRBV28 to TRBJ2-2; no clear D. CDR1 is MDHEN and CDR2 is SYDVKM in the germline V gene. The CDR3 is made up of 13 amino acids. Trimming shortened V by 6 bases and J by 1 base, and 6 bases separated the two germline ends. The CDR3: CASRVENTGELFF. The CDR3 DNA is TGTGCCAGCAGGGTGGAGAACACCGGGGAGCTGTTTTTT.

This chain uses TRBV18 with TRBJ1-2; D remains ambiguous. The CDR3 consists of 13 residues. V gave up 6 bases and J gave up 0 bases, with 8 bases separating them. Germline CDR1 and CDR2: KGHSH and LQKENI. The CDR3 loop reads CASSHDTNYGYTF. The CDR3 DNA follows: TGTGCCAGCTCGCACGATACTAACTATGGCTACACCTTC.

The rearrangement joins TRBV18 to TRBJ1-5; D gene unclear. Germline CDR1 is KGHSH and CDR2 is LQKENI. CDR3 size: 14 residues. The ends were cut back, 0 bases at V and 11 bases at J, with 14 bases in the middle. CDR3 region: CASSPPYFREAQHF. CDR3 nucleotides: TGTGCCAGCTCACCACCGTACTTTCGGGAGGCCCAGCATTTT.

This chain connects TRBV7-2 to TRBJ1-1; 7 nucleotides agree with TRBD1. CDR3 size: 15 residues. In germline, CDR1 is SGHTA, CDR2 FQGNSA. J gave up 13 bases and V 3 bases, and 17 bases lay outside the gene matches. CDR3 DNA: TGTGCCAGCAGCTTGACCGCCACAGGAAAGGGGGCCGGTTTCTTT. Protein: CASSLTATGKGAGFF.

The chain is built from TRBV6-1 and TRBJ2-2, with D hard to call. Trimming removed 6 bases from V and 1 base from J, with 6 bases in between. The CDR3 is 13 amino acids. Germline CDR1 MNHNS, CDR2 SASEGT. The CDR3 DNA reads TGTGCCAGCAGCGCCCTGAACACCGGGGAGCTGTTTTTT. It codes for CASSALNTGELFF.

V is TRBV7-3 and J is TRBJ1-2; TRBD1 agrees at 9 bases. Germline CDR1 SGHTA, CDR2 FQGTGA. The CDR3 runs to 15 residues. V was pared by 5 bases and J by 6 bases, with 10 bases of the junction left unmatched. CDR3 sequence (DNA): TGTGCCAGCAGCCCCGGGACAGGGATGACGGATGGCTACACCTTC. Amino acid sequence: CASSPGTGMTDGYTF.

The CDR3, as DNA: TGTGCCAGCTCATCCGGACAGGGGGACCAAACTGAAGCTTTCTTT. This sequence encodes CASSSGQGDQTEAFF. The gene calls are TRBV18 and TRBJ1-1; 10 bases align to TRBD1. The CDR3 totals 15 residues. Germline assignment: CDR1 KGHSH and CDR2 LQKENI. With V trimmed by 5 bases and J by 5 bases, 8 bases remained unmatched.

The V call is TRBV5-8, the J call TRBJ2-7, with D uncertain. The ends were cut back, 1 base at V and 5 bases at J, with 7 bases in the middle. Per the germline V gene, CDR1 is SGHTS and CDR2 is YDEGEE. There are 12 residues in the CDR3. Here the CDR3 reads CASSLSRNEQYF. CDR3 DNA: TGTGCCAGCAGCTTGAGTCGAAACGAGCAGTACTTC.

The V gene is TRBV28, the J gene TRBJ1-2; D unresolved. The germline gives CDR1 MDHEN, CDR2 SYDVKM. The CDR3 runs 14 residues. V lost 3 bases, J lost 4 bases, and 12 bases lay in between. CDR3 in amino acids: CASSFLPGGYGYTF. The CDR3 DNA reads TGTGCCAGCAGTTTTCTGCCAGGAGGCTATGGCTACACCTTC.